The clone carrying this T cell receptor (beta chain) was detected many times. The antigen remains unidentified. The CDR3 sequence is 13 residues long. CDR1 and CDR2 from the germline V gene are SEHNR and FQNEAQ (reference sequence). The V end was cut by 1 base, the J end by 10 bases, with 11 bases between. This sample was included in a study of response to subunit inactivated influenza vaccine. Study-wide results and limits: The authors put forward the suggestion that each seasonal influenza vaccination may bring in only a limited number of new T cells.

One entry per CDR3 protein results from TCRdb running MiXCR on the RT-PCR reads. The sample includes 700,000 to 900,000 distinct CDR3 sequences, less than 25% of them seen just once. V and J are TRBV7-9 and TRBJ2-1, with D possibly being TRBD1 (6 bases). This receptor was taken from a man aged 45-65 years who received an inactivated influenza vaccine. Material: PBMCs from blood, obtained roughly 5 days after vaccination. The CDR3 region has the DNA TGTGCCAGCAGCTTAGGGACAGACTCGGAGCAGTTCTTC. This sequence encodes CASSLGTDSEQFF.